The T cell receptor beta chain under discussion was sequenced for a study of Ad26.COV2.S vaccination and SARS-CoV-2 variants. Produced via immunoSEQ multiplex PCR; TCRdb's table is partial and in-frame only. The top ten hold under 6% of the sample, which has about 350,000 clones, roughly 91% seen once. Germline-derived CDR1 and CDR2 are LGHDT and YNNKEL (reference sequence). CDR3 length: 17 amino acids. The junction had 12 bases not matched to a gene; V was cut back by 1 base and J by 3 bases. The table lists this clone with a count of one. The treatment denotes: over 15 received Ad26.COV2.S at low or high dose, single or two shots; about 5 received placebo; per-sample allocation not given. Day 63 following the first vaccine or placebo injection was when the samples were taken.

The chain is built from TRBV3-1 (or the pseudogene TRBV3-2) and TRBJ2-7, with 7 bases lining up with TRBD2. This sequence originates from a person between 18 and 65 years old who received the Ad26.COV2.S COVID-19 vaccine or a placebo. The specimen comprised peripheral blood, sampled in a trial of Ad26.COV2.S vaccine versus placebo. The CDR3 here is CASSQGSLSGINYEQYF. In DNA form, the CDR3 reads TGTGCCAGCAGCCAAGGTTCCCTCAGCGGGATCAACTACGAGCAGTACTTC.